This T cell receptor (beta chain) was identified in a study of blood T cell repertoires in COVID-19 (TCRdb year 2020). Describing the broader study: Collaborator samples came from the United States, Italy and Spain and covered acute and convalescent phases of COVID-19. Samples came from the ongoing ImmuneRACE study (first 160 participants) plus 1,254 subjects from 6 global collaborators. Sample metadata almost always included a de-identified subject ID, COVID-19 status, age in years and sex. The repertoires were made available in a free public database intended to serve as a resource for research on the immune response to SARS-CoV-2. The material from the prospective study consisted of cDNA or gDNA derived from T cells, B-cell-depleted T cells, or PBMCs. Where HLA class I and class II types were available, the types were taken from metadata supplied by the sample provider, not from assay-based typing. Subjects who had been exposed to COVID-19, were actively infected with it, or had recovered from it provided the deeply sampled blood TCRbeta repertoires that made up the dataset. The full study reports these points: How much clinical and demographic metadata was included differed by source and by participant, and the metadata was provided uncurated.

Enrolling through a virtual design, the prospective study's participants ranged in age from roughly 18 to 100 years and lived across some 23 United States geographic areas. Cohort assignment in the prospective study relied on participant-reported clinical history from a screening survey and a study questionnaire. ImmuneRACE Cohort 3 recovered participants were defined by two consecutive negative NP/OP PCR tests, healthcare professional clearance, or symptom resolution. Mobile phlebotomists in the prospective study collected whole blood, serum and a nasopharyngeal or oropharyngeal swab from every participant. Participants in the prospective study had the option to provide additional blood draws and questionnaires over a roughly 2-month period. Before DNA extraction, prospective study blood samples were shipped either frozen or at room temperature. The immunoSEQ Assay, a bias-controlled multiplex PCR, was used to amplify TCRbeta CDR3 regions from genomic DNA. On the authors' methods: The number of nucleated cells in each sample was estimated from the amplification of reference gene primers within the assay. To quantify the absolute abundance of each unique TCRbeta CDR3 rearrangement, sequence reads were collapsed and filtered. Productive Simpson clonality was computed per sample as the square root of Simpson's diversity index over productive rearrangements. TCRdb mirrors the immuneACCESS table, restricted to in-frame sequences. Some clones are absent from its copies; in checked studies, under half trace to an unresolved V gene, and the reason for the others is unknown. That table is the source of V, J and clone size, and D and trimming were worked out from the DNA. This sample has roughly 270,000 clones in its table, and around 85% of those were observed once. The ten top clones hold roughly 2.6% of the sample.

Counted from cysteine to phenylalanine, this CDR3 has 14 amino acids. CDR3 DNA is the only sequence kept; it has 42 bases, read in frame from the first base. Via the germline V gene, CDR1 is LGHNT and CDR2 FRNRAP. Trimming at the junction amounts to 5 bases on V and 1 base on J, and the germline ends lie 9 bases apart. This clone was seen once. The antigen it recognizes is unknown. No per-base quality is available; no much larger clone lies one base away. This chain joins TRBV12-5 to TRBJ1-5; the D gene identity is not certain. The source material was PBMCs or T cells enriched from blood (not recorded which). The TCR originated in a woman aged 45 to 65 who had recovered from COVID-19. The DNA reads TGTGCTAGTGGTCAAGACGGGAGCAATCAGCCCCAGCATTTT. Translated, it gives CASGQDGSNQPQHF.